The 17 T cell receptor beta chains below come from one sample, sequenced in a study of CD8 T cells in Susac syndrome. RNA totalling 0.5 to 1 ug underwent reverse transcription with random hexamers. TCRdb re-called the immunoSEQ multiplex PCR reads with MiXCR, one entry per CDR3 protein. The table includes approximately 120,000 distinct CDR3 sequences, around 90% detected once. Source material: CD8+ T cells from PBMCs. The source of these receptors is a human donor in good health.

The CDR3 is CATGQVNTEAFF. CDR3 nucleotides: TGTGCCACCGGACAGGTGAACACTGAAGCTTTCTTT. The genes are TRBV10-3 and TRBJ1-1; 7 nucleotides match TRBD1. The length of the CDR3 is 12 residues. Germline lookup yields CDR1 ENHRY and CDR2 SYGVKD. Trimming removed 10 bases from V and 0 bases from J; junction bases left unmatched: 2.

The V call is TRBV19, the J call TRBJ1-4, with TRBD1 matching over 7 bases. The length of the CDR3 is 14 residues. With V trimmed by 5 bases and J by 8 bases, 8 bases remained unmatched. Germline CDR1 is LNHDA and CDR2 is SQIVND (reference sequence). The CDR3 spells CASSVTGWKEKLFF. Here the CDR3 DNA reads TGTGCCAGTAGTGTGACAGGGTGGAAGGAAAAACTGTTTTTT.

The chain is built from TRBV5-1 and TRBJ1-5; D is unclear. CDR1 is SGHRS and CDR2 is YFSETQ in the germline V gene. Trimming left V 0 bases short and J 5 bases short, with 6 bases between. The CDR3 is 13 residues long. This CDR3 is CASSLDRDQPQHF. In DNA, the CDR3 is TGCGCCAGCAGCTTGGATCGGGATCAGCCCCAGCATTTT.

The DNA for the CDR3 is TGCGCCAGCAGCCTAACAGGGGGGGAAGAAGGGCAGCCCCAGCATTTT. Amino acid sequence: CASSLTGGEEGQPQHF. V is TRBV5-1 and J is TRBJ1-5; 8 bases line up with TRBD1. Germline V lookup: CDR1 SGHRS, CDR2 YFSETQ. This CDR3 has 16 residues. J gave up 7 bases and V 4 bases, and 13 bases lay outside the gene matches.

This clonotype was seen only once. This chain connects TRBV6-2 or TRBV6-3 to TRBJ2-2; D may correspond to TRBD1 or TRBD2 (6 bases each). The CDR3 contains 16 residues. V was clipped by 10 bases and J by 1 base, with 19 bases between them. Germline CDR1 and CDR2: MNHEY and SVGEGT. The CDR3 reads CATGGAPLRNTGELFF. The DNA of the CDR3 is TGTGCCACCGGGGGCGCTCCACTCCGGAACACCGGGGAGCTGTTTTTT.

This rearrangement joins TRBV7-9 to TRBJ1-1; D is uncertain. The CDR3 spans 13 residues. Germline V gene data show CDR1 as SEHNR and CDR2 as FQNEAQ (reference sequence). Trimming took 1 base from V and 3 from J, leaving 6 bases between them. CDR3 region: CASSLESDTEAFF. In nucleotides, the CDR3 is TGTGCCAGCAGCTTAGAATCGGACACTGAAGCTTTCTTT.

The chain joins TRBV19 to TRBJ2-2; no reliable D call. CDR3 length: 14 amino acids. Trimming took 7 bases from V and 1 from J, leaving 10 bases between them. CDR1 and CDR2 (germline): LNHDA, SQIVND (reference sequence). The CDR3 DNA reads TGTGCCAGTACTCTGCTGCAGAACACCGGGGAGCTGTTTTTT. Amino acid sequence: CASTLLQNTGELFF.

This sequence joins TRBV20-1 and TRBJ1-1; D perhaps matches TRBD1 (6 bases). Trimming shortened V by 4 bases and J by 10 bases, and 16 bases separated the two germline ends. This CDR3 is built from 12 residues. Germline lookup yields CDR1 DFQATT and CDR2 SNEGSKA (reference sequence). The CDR3 loop is CSAKEGGLGAFF. In DNA, the CDR3 is TGCAGTGCTAAAGAGGGGGGGCTAGGAGCTTTCTTT.

In DNA, the CDR3 is TGTGCCAGCAGCCCGACAGGGACACCCGCTCGAGCTTTCTTT. Translated: CASSPTGTPARAFF. This sequence joins TRBV5-6 and TRBJ1-1; 7 bases align to TRBD1. The V segment lost 4 bases and the J segment 10 bases; nucleotides outside the gene matches: 13. CDR1 is SGHDT, CDR2 YYEEEE, per germline. The CDR3 runs 14 residues.

The genes are TRBV12-3 or TRBV12-4 and TRBJ1-1, with D hard to call. The CDR3 is 13 residues long. Trimming cost V 7 bases and J 1 base, with 10 bases left between them. CDR3 loop: CASTESSNTEAFF. CDR3 coding DNA: TGTGCCAGCACAGAGAGCTCGAACACTGAAGCTTTCTTT.

The chain employs TRBV7-2 and TRBJ2-7; 11 positions match TRBD2. The ends lost 5 bases at V and 4 bases at J; junction bases unmatched: 10. The germline V gene encodes CDR1 SGHTA and CDR2 FQGNSA. CDR3 size: 16 residues. The CDR3 is CASSPLAGVPGYEQYF. Written as DNA, the CDR3 is TGTGCCAGCAGCCCACTAGCGGGGGTTCCCGGGTACGAGCAGTACTTC.

This chain joins TRBV13 and TRBJ2-2; perhaps TRBD1 as D (6 bases). The CDR3 runs to 13 residues. Germline V gives CDR1 PRHDT, CDR2 FYEKMQ (reference sequence). Trimming took off 6 bases at V and 4 bases at J, with 9 bases between the two ends. CDR3 sequence (DNA): TGTGCCAGCAGTTCCAGGGGCACCGGGGAGCTGTTTTTT. Amino acids: CASSSRGTGELFF.

V and J are TRBV27 and TRBJ2-1; 7 nucleotides align to TRBD2. Germline loops: CDR1 MNHEY, CDR2 SMNVEV (reference sequence). The CDR3 runs to 16 residues. V lost 6 bases, J lost 8 bases, and 16 bases stayed unmatched. The CDR3 reads CASRTLGAGISYEQFF. The CDR3, as DNA: TGTGCCAGCAGAACCCTAGGAGCGGGAATTTCGTATGAGCAGTTCTTC.

The CDR3 here is CASSLTAARQETQYF. Written as DNA, the CDR3 is TGTGCCAGCAGTTTAACGGCAGCGCGACAAGAGACCCAGTACTTC. The V call is TRBV12-3 or TRBV12-4, the J call TRBJ2-5; no reliable D call. V was trimmed by 2 bases and J by 2 bases, leaving 12 bases between them. CDR3 length equals 15 residues.

The V and J genes are TRBV20-1 and TRBJ2-1, with 9 bases aligning to TRBD2. Germline trimming cut 3 bases from V and 10 bases from J; bases unmatched to any gene: 10. The CDR3 loop spans 14 amino acids. CDR1 is DFQATT and CDR2 is SNEGSKA in the germline V gene (reference sequence). The CDR3 DNA reads TGCAGTGCTAGTCCCCTGCTAGCGGGACAGGAGCAGTTCTTC. This sequence encodes CSASPLLAGQEQFF.

This clonotype has only one observation. The chain uses TRBV27 and TRBJ2-6; a possible D gene is TRBD2 (5 bases). The CDR3 covers 13 residues. Germline assignment: CDR1 MNHEY and CDR2 SMNVEV (reference sequence). V lost 6 bases to trimming and J lost 4 bases, with 7 bases between them. The CDR3 DNA sequence: TGTGCCAGCAGCCGAGGGGGGGCCAACGTCCTGACTTTC. Protein product: CASSRGGANVLTF.

J is TRBJ1-3 and V is TRBV7-2, with D uncertain. The germline V gene encodes CDR1 SGHTA and CDR2 FQGNSA. This CDR3 has 17 amino acids. V was shortened by 1 base and J by 0 bases, with 13 bases between the two germline ends. The DNA of the CDR3 is TGTGCCAGCAGCTTAGGGGCTTCGCATCTCTCTGGAAACACCATATATTTT. Its translation: CASSLGASHLSGNTIYF.